This T cell receptor beta chain originates from a study of blood T cell repertoires in COVID-19. Per the original methods: Amplification with reference gene primers provided the estimates of nucleated cell counts. Sequencing used immunoSEQ multiplex PCR; TCRdb keeps in-frame clones, though not all of them. Clone size and the V and J calls come from that table; the DNA yielded D and trimming. The sample shows nearly 65,000 clones, about 86% of them seen only once. The CDR3 consists of 13 residues. Germline V gives CDR1 SGHNT, CDR2 YYREEE (reference sequence). V lost 1 base to trimming and J lost 6 bases, with 10 bases between them.

The sequencing input was peripheral blood. This chain links TRBV5-4 with TRBJ1-1; a possible D gene is TRBD1 (5 bases). The sequence derives from a human donor in a cohort sampled during active COVID-19. The CDR3 region is CASSLSGGAEAFF. The DNA for the CDR3 is TGTGCCAGCAGCTTGAGCGGGGGTGCTGAAGCTTTCTTT.